The 17 T cell receptor beta chains given below trace back to one sample, sequenced in a study of regulatory T cells in long-lasting Graves disease. Time point reported: newly diagnosed GD, antithyroid drugs for less than 3 months. Making the TCR library involved RNA that had been extracted from PBMCs. According to the study, TCR beta libraries were built with iRepertoire HTBI primers and CDR3-region Arm-PCR. TCRdb recomputed calls from the multiplex PCR reads with MiXCR, one row per CDR3 protein. This table has 530,000 or so distinct CDR3 sequences, about 16% appearing once. The same data also contributed to another study, on T cells in Graves' hyperthyroidism and ophthalmopathy.

This sample comprised peripheral blood mononuclear cells (PBMCs), obtained at new diagnosis, from a patient treated with antithyroid drugs. Source of these receptors: a man aged 18 to 30 with Graves disease.

This clonotype was seen only a few times. The chain carries TRBV27 and TRBJ2-7; 8 positions agree with TRBD2. The J call may be mistaken, given a closer DNA end match to TRBJ2-3. The CDR3 runs to 15 residues. Germline V gives CDR1 MNHEY, CDR2 SMNVEV (reference sequence). This CDR3 is CASSRGTRRTDTQYF. CDR3 DNA sequence: TGTGCCAGCAGTAGAGGGACTAGGCGGACAGATACGCAGTATTTT.

This chain links TRBV10-3 with TRBJ1-3, with a possible D match to TRBD1 (6 bases). The germline V and J ends were trimmed by 6 bases and 0 bases, with 12 bases remaining between them. The germline gives CDR1 ENHRY, CDR2 SYGVKD. The CDR3 contains 15 residues. The CDR3 protein is CAIRETGTSGNTIYF. CDR3 nucleotides: TGTGCCATCAGGGAGACAGGTACCTCTGGAAACACCATATATTTT.

This chain joins TRBV7-2 and TRBJ1-2; D gene uncertain. The CDR3 sequence is 15 residues long. The germline gives CDR1 SGHTA, CDR2 FQGNSA. V dropped 1 base and J dropped 7 bases, with 16 bases sitting between them. This CDR3 reads CASSLVWADEGGYTF. The CDR3, as DNA: TGTGCCAGCAGCTTAGTGTGGGCCGACGAGGGTGGCTACACCTTC.

There are a few counts of this clonotype. CDR3 in DNA: TGTGCCAGTAATCGCGGGAACTACAATGAGCAGTTCTTC. This encodes CASNRGNYNEQFF. The V call is TRBV19, the J call TRBJ2-1; possibly TRBD2 for D (6 bases). V lost 7 bases and J lost 3, with 10 bases in between. Germline lookup yields CDR1 LNHDA and CDR2 SQIVND (reference sequence). This CDR3 is 13 amino acids long. The full variable domain, with the rest looked up from reference TRBV19 and TRBJ2-1, is DGGITQSPKYLFRKEGQNVTLSCEQNLNHDAMYWYRQDPGQGLRLIYYSQIVNDFQKGDIAEGYSVSREKKESFPLTVTSAQKNPTAFYLCASNRGNYNEQFFGPGTRLTVL.

This clonotype has at least ten counts. The chain has TRBV7-3 and TRBJ2-1, with TRBD2 matching over 10 bases. Germline CDR1 and CDR2: SGHTA and FQGTGA. This CDR3 has 15 amino acids. With 1 base clipped from V and 7 bases from J, the junction kept 4 bases outside the gene matches. The CDR3 DNA sequence: TGTGCCAGCAGCTTAAGTAGCGGGAGGCGAAATGAGCAGTTCTTC. It yields the protein CASSLSSGRRNEQFF. Full variable domain (outside the CDR3, taken from reference TRBV7-3 and TRBJ2-1): GAGVSQTPSNKVTEKGKYVELRCDPISGHTALYWYRQSLGQGPEFLIYFQGTGAADDSGLPNDRFFAVRPEGSVSTLKIQRTERGDSAVYLCASSLSSGRRNEQFFGPGTRLTVL.

This clonotype was counted at least ten times. This chain links TRBV6-2 or TRBV6-3 with TRBJ2-4, with 9 nucleotides matching TRBD1. CDR1 is MNHEY, CDR2 SVGEGT, per germline. CDR3 length: 14 amino acids. Losses at the gene ends were 1 base for V and 6 bases for J; bases not matched to a gene: 1. The CDR3 here is CASSYYRGRNIQYF. The CDR3, as DNA: TGTGCCAGCAGTTACTACAGGGGGCGAAACATTCAGTACTTC.

This clonotype was counted only a few times. A much larger clonotype is one base distant, so this may be a read error. V gene TRBV11-1 combines with J gene TRBJ2-7, with a tentative D call TRBD2 (5 bases). CDR3 length: 13 residues. Looked up from germline, CDR1 is SGHAT and CDR2 is FQDESV (reference sequence). CDR3 protein: CTSSSRTGYEQYF. CDR3 coding DNA: TGTACCAGCAGCTCCCGGACGGGGTACGAGCAGTACTTC.

The chain carries TRBV14 and TRBJ2-7; 8 bases are a match to TRBD2. V dropped 3 bases and J dropped 2; count of bases not matched to a gene: 3. The CDR3 has 14 residues. Germline values: CDR1 SGHDN, CDR2 FVKESK. The CDR3 spells CASSHPGLAYEQYF. The CDR3 bases are TGTGCCAGCAGCCATCCGGGACTAGCCTACGAGCAGTACTTC.

This clonotype was observed a handful of times. V and J are TRBV12-3 or TRBV12-4 and TRBJ1-1, with D perhaps TRBD1 (5 bases). The CDR3 totals 15 residues. Trimming shortened V by 2 bases and J by 4 bases, and 14 bases separated the two germline ends. CDR3 in amino acids: CASSLYPAGSTEAFF. The DNA for the CDR3 is TGTGCCAGCAGTTTATACCCCGCAGGGAGCACTGAAGCTTTCTTT.

This clonotype was seen more than once but under ten times. The chain combines TRBV28 with TRBJ1-2, with D perhaps matching TRBD1 (5 bases). The CDR3 totals 15 residues. Trimming took off 6 bases at V and 0 bases at J, with 14 bases between the two ends. Germline V gene data show CDR1 as MDHEN and CDR2 as SYDVKM. The CDR3 spells CASSSGNLPNYGYTF. As DNA, the CDR3 is TGTGCCAGCAGCTCAGGGAACCTTCCTAACTATGGCTACACCTTC.

The rearrangement joins TRBV6-1 to TRBJ1-5; the D is unclear. The length of the CDR3 is 14 residues. The germline V gene encodes CDR1 MNHNS and CDR2 SASEGT. The germline V and J ends were trimmed by 7 bases and 6 bases, with 16 bases remaining between them. The DNA of the CDR3 is TGTGCCAGCACTGAGGGAGAGTTGGGTCAGCCCCAGCATTTT. This sequence encodes CASTEGELGQPQHF.

The chain recombines TRBV11-2 with TRBJ1-4, with 10 bases matching TRBD1. There are 15 residues in the CDR3. Per the germline V gene, CDR1 is SGHAT and CDR2 is FQNNGV. Trimming removed 5 bases from V and 6 bases from J; junction bases left unmatched: 6. The CDR3 loop is CASSHSTGGDEKLFF. Written as DNA, the CDR3 is TGTGCCAGCAGCCATTCGACAGGGGGCGATGAAAAACTGTTTTTT.

The chain joins TRBV29-1 to TRBJ1-1; 9 positions match TRBD1. The CDR3 has 15 amino acids. CDR1 SQVTM and CDR2 ANQGSEA come from the germline V gene. J was trimmed by 0 bases and V by 5 bases; bases with no gene match: 7. The CDR3 region has the DNA TGCAGCGTTAATAGACAGGGGGATATGAACACTGAAGCTTTCTTT. This translates into CSVNRQGDMNTEAFF. The variable domain in full, with the rest retrieved from reference TRBV29-1 and TRBJ1-1, is SAVISQKPSRDICQRGTSLTIQCQVDSQVTMMFWYRQQPGQSLTLIATANQGSEATYESGFVIDKFPISRPNLTFSTLTVSNMSPEDSSIYLCSVNRQGDMNTEAFFGQGTRLTVV.

Comments on this clonotype: A read error may be the cause here, since a much bigger clone is one base away. The chain links TRBV30 to TRBJ2-1; possible D gene TRBD2, 6 bases. The germline CDR1 and CDR2 sequences are GTSNPN and SVGIG (reference sequence). Trimming shortened V by 1 base and J by 2 bases, and 12 bases separated the two germline ends. This CDR3 region has 15 residues. The CDR3 region is CAWSGRGITYNEQFF. CDR3 sequence (DNA): TGTGCCTGGAGTGGTCGGGGGATCACCTACAATGAGCAGTTCTTC.

This clonotype was recorded at least ten times. The rearrangement links TRBV20-1 to TRBJ2-5; weak D call: TRBD1 (5 bases). The ends were cut back, 6 bases at V and 2 bases at J, with 10 bases in the middle. The germline V gene has CDR1 DFQATT and CDR2 SNEGSKA (reference sequence). The CDR3 has 12 residues. The CDR3 coding sequence is TGCAGTGCCCGACAGATTCAAGAGACCCAGTACTTC. Protein sequence: CSARQIQETQYF.

This clonotype occurred many times. The chain has TRBV28 and TRBJ1-1, with no clear D. Trimming left V 7 bases short and J 0 bases short, with 3 bases between. This CDR3 is built from 11 residues. Germline CDR1 reads MDHEN; CDR2 reads SYDVKM. This CDR3 reads CASNMNTEAFF. The CDR3, as DNA: TGTGCCAGCAACATGAACACTGAAGCTTTCTTT. Supplemented by reference TRBV28 and TRBJ1-1, the full variable domain reads DVKVTQSSRYLVKRTGEKVFLECVQDMDHENMFWYRQDPGLGLRLIYFSYDVKMKEKGDIPEGYSVSREKKERFSLILESASTNQTSMYLCASNMNTEAFFGQGTRLTVV.

The chain employs TRBV27 and TRBJ2-1; 13 bases align to TRBD2. Germline V lookup: CDR1 MNHEY, CDR2 SMNVEV (reference sequence). This CDR3 comprises 17 residues. Trimming removed 5 bases from V and 4 bases from J; junction bases left unmatched: 8. CDR3 sequence: CASSVIGTSGVYNEQFF. The CDR3 nucleotides are TGTGCCAGCAGTGTGATCGGGACTAGCGGGGTTTACAATGAGCAGTTCTTC.